Listed below are T cell receptor beta chains from one sample, sequenced in a study of beta chain features in type 1 diabetes. Generated by immunoSEQ multiplex PCR, the TCRdb table keeps only in-frame clones and is missing some. Of 500,000 to 800,000 clones in the sample, around 12% were seen once. Sequences were obtained from naive CD4+ T cells from blood. The receptors stem from a man younger than 40 with type 1 diabetes. CDR3s include the opening cysteine and the closing phenylalanine or tryptophan. D genes are given only for firm matches. Rows may omit the clone size; those that give it use once, few, many or a size class.

abundance,j_gene,d_gene,v_gene,CDR3aa,CDR3nt
few,TRBJ1-1,NA,TRBV7-6,CASSLGQGTEAFF,TGTGCCAGCAGCTTAGGTCAAGGCACTGAAGCTTTCTTT
few,TRBJ2-1,NA,TRBV7-7,CASSSLLTSYNEQFF,TGTGCTAGCAGCTCGCTCCTGACCTCCTACAATGAGCAGTTCTTC
few,TRBJ2-7,NA,TRBV28,CASSSPIEQYF,TGTGCCAGCAGTTCTCCAATTGAGCAGTACTTC
once,TRBJ1-2,NA,TRBV19,CASRGQLHYGYTF,TGTGCCAGTAGGGGGCAGCTTCACTATGGCTACACCTTC
NA,TRBJ2-5,NA,TRBV7-2,CASSPPGTKETQYF,TGTGCCAGCAGCCCACCCGGGACAAAAGAGACCCAGTACTTC
NA,TRBJ1-2,TRBD1,TRBV5-1,CASSQGQEGYGYTF,TGCGCCAGCAGCCAGGGACAGGAGGGCTATGGCTACACCTTC
NA,TRBJ2-7,TRBD1,TRBV28,CASSYPDRGWEQYF,TGTGCCAGCAGCTATCCGGACAGGGGCTGGGAGCAGTACTTC
many,TRBJ2-7,NA,TRBV7-9,CASSLNSQPYEQYF,TGTGCCAGCAGCTTAAACAGCCAGCCCTACGAGCAGTACTTC
few,TRBJ1-1,NA,TRBV19,CAASRQTNTEAFF,TGTGCCGCTTCACGACAGACGAACACTGAAGCTTTCTTT
few,TRBJ1-6,NA,TRBV7-9,CASAENSPLHF,TGTGCCAGCGCGGAAAATTCACCCCTCCACTTT
NA,TRBJ1-1,NA,TRBV14,CASSQDRVGGAFF,TGTGCCAGCAGCCAAGACAGGGTCGGGGGAGCTTTCTTT
few,TRBJ1-1,NA,TRBV7-9,CASSLGAGLENTEAFF,TGTGCCAGCAGCTTAGGCGCAGGGTTGGAGAACACTGAAGCTTTCTTT
NA,TRBJ2-3,TRBD2,TRBV15,CATSRDPAGLAGGHGTQYF,TGTGCCACCAGCAGAGATCCGGCGGGACTAGCGGGGGGCCACGGTACGCAGTATTTT
few,TRBJ2-1,NA,TRBV6-6,CASRRLFYNEQFF,TGTGCCAGCAGACGACTCTTCTACAATGAGCAGTTCTTC
NA,TRBJ1-6,TRBD1,TRBV18,CASSPVDRGESPLHF,TGTGCCAGCTCACCAGTGGACAGGGGGGAGTCACCCCTCCACTTT
NA,TRBJ2-7,NA,TRBV29-1,CSATDRTYEQYF,TGCAGCGCCACGGACAGAACCTACGAGCAGTACTTC
NA,TRBJ1-4,TRBD1,TRBV4-3,CASSQDSGQGTEKLFF,TGCGCCAGCAGCCAAGATTCGGGACAGGGCACTGAAAAACTGTTTTTT
few,TRBJ2-3,TRBD1,TRBV4-3,CASSPRGTGGGDTQYF,TGCGCCAGCAGCCCCCGCGGGACAGGGGGCGGCGATACGCAGTATTTT
few,TRBJ1-4,NA,TRBV7-2,CASSPQSGQNEKLFF,TGTGCCAGCAGCCCCCAGTCAGGACAGAATGAAAAACTGTTTTTT
NA,TRBJ2-2,TRBD1,TRBV15,CATSQDQGARDTGELFF,TGTGCCACCAGCCAAGACCAGGGGGCGCGGGACACCGGGGAGCTGTTTTTT
NA,TRBJ2-3,NA,TRBV12-5,CASGQGYFDTQYF,TGTGCTAGTGGTCAAGGATATTTTGATACGCAGTATTTT
few,TRBJ2-5,TRBD2,TRBV2,CASSGPGGRGETQYF,TGTGCCAGCAGTGGCCCGGGAGGGCGAGGGGAGACCCAGTACTTC
NA,TRBJ2-1,NA,TRBV29-1,CSVKTRRSSYNEQFF,TGCAGCGTAAAGACGCGGCGGAGCTCCTACAATGAGCAGTTCTTC
few,TRBJ1-4,TRBD1,TRBV23-1,CARTPGQNEKLFF,TGCGCCCGAACTCCGGGACAGAATGAAAAACTGTTTTTT
NA,TRBJ2-7,NA,TRBV7-2,CASSLGARQYF,TGTGCCAGCAGCTTAGGTGCTAGGCAGTACTTC
NA,TRBJ2-7,TRBD2,TRBV7-6,CASSFGRGALYEQYF,TGTGCCAGCAGCTTTGGGCGGGGGGCCCTCTACGAGCAGTACTTC
NA,TRBJ1-1,NA,TRBV19,CASSIDPVRLNTEAFF,TGTGCCAGTAGTATAGATCCGGTCAGATTGAACACTGAAGCTTTCTTT
few,TRBJ1-6,NA,TRBV9,CASSPPPGYSPLHF,TGTGCCAGCAGCCCCCCTCCAGGCTATTCACCCCTCCACTTT
NA,TRBJ2-5,NA,TRBV25-1,CASGDGIQETQYF,TGTGCCAGCGGGGACGGGATCCAAGAGACCCAGTACTTC
NA,TRBJ1-6,NA,TRBV2,CASSFRTPPLHF,TGTGCCAGCAGCTTTAGGACTCCCCCCCTCCACTTT
NA,TRBJ2-5,TRBD2,TRBV5-4,CASSLAKGLGVENQYF,TGTGCCAGCAGCTTGGCCAAGGGACTAGGGGTGGAGAACCAGTACTTC
few,TRBJ2-3,NA,TRBV4-3,CASSRVRETAQYF,TGCGCCAGCAGCCGGGTTCGAGAGACGGCGCAGTATTTT
NA,TRBJ1-3,TRBD1,TRBV4-1,CASSQWDSLGNTIYF,TGCGCCAGCAGCCAATGGGACAGCCTGGGAAACACCATATATTTT
few,TRBJ2-5,TRBD2,TRBV7-9,CASSATSGQETQYF,TGTGCCAGCAGCGCGACTAGCGGGCAGGAGACCCAGTACTTC
NA,TRBJ2-3,TRBD1,TRBV7-9,CASRYPKTGGTDTQYF,TGTGCCAGCAGATACCCTAAGACAGGGGGCACAGATACGCAGTATTTT
NA,TRBJ1-1,NA,TRBV1,CTSSHTQREQQGGTEAFF,TGCACCAGCAGCCACACTCAAAGGGAACAACAGGGTGGGACTGAAGCTTTCTTT
NA,TRBJ1-2,NA,TRBV7-6,CASSPGAGALNYGYTF,TGTGCCAGCAGTCCAGGGGCGGGGGCGCTTAACTATGGCTACACCTTC
NA,TRBJ1-5,NA,TRBV4-3,CASSQQGGRQPQHF,TGCGCCAGCAGCCAACAGGGAGGTCGTCAGCCCCAGCATTTT
NA,TRBJ1-2,NA,TRBV11-2,CASSLDRYGYTF,TGTGCCAGCAGCTTAGATCGGTATGGCTACACCTTC
NA,TRBJ2-2,NA,TRBV5-1,CASSSLANTGELFF,TGCGCCAGCAGCTCCCTAGCGAACACCGGGGAGCTGTTTTTT
NA,TRBJ1-2,NA,TRBV9,CASSLAPDGGRQHYGYTF,TGTGCCAGCAGCCTTGCACCAGACGGGGGGCGCCAGCACTATGGCTACACCTTC
NA,TRBJ1-5,NA,TRBV30,CASSRFSNQPQHF,TGTGCCAGTAGCCGCTTTAGCAATCAGCCCCAGCATTTT
few,TRBJ2-1,TRBD2,TRBV11-3,CASIHPFSGGRVDEQFF,TGTGCCAGCATCCACCCCTTTAGCGGGGGGCGGGTGGATGAGCAGTTCTTC
few,TRBJ1-1,NA,TRBV29-1,CSALDSLNTEAFF,TGCAGCGCTCTGGACAGCTTGAACACTGAAGCTTTCTTT
NA,TRBJ1-4,NA,TRBV18,CASSPRAGAVEKLFF,TGTGCCAGCTCACCGCGAGCAGGGGCAGTCGAAAAACTGTTTTTT
NA,TRBJ1-1,NA,TRBV2,CAIKRTEAFF,TGTGCCATTAAAAGGACTGAAGCTTTCTTT
NA,TRBJ1-5,NA,TRBV9,CASSPTGVEQPQHF,TGTGCCAGCAGCCCGACAGGCGTCGAACAGCCCCAGCATTTT
NA,TRBJ2-2,NA,TRBV11-2,CASSLTSGRDTGELFF,TGTGCCAGCAGCTTAACATCCGGGCGGGACACCGGGGAGCTGTTTTTT
NA,TRBJ2-7,NA,TRBV11-2,CASSLSYSSHEQYF,TGTGCCAGCAGCTTAAGTTACAGCAGTCACGAGCAGTACTTC
few,TRBJ2-2,NA,TRBV9,CASSVLQGGGELFF,TGTGCCAGCAGCGTCTTGCAGGGTGGCGGGGAGCTGTTTTTT
NA,TRBJ2-3,NA,TRBV5-4,CASTTQGRDTQYF,TGTGCCAGCACCACGCAGGGGAGGGATACGCAGTATTTT
few,TRBJ1-3,NA,TRBV7-2,CASSLTRLSGNTIYF,TGTGCCAGCAGCCTTACCCGGCTTTCCGGAAACACCATATATTTT
few,TRBJ2-3,NA,TRBV7-2,CASSFEGPDTQYF,TGTGCCAGCAGCTTTGAGGGCCCAGATACGCAGTATTTT